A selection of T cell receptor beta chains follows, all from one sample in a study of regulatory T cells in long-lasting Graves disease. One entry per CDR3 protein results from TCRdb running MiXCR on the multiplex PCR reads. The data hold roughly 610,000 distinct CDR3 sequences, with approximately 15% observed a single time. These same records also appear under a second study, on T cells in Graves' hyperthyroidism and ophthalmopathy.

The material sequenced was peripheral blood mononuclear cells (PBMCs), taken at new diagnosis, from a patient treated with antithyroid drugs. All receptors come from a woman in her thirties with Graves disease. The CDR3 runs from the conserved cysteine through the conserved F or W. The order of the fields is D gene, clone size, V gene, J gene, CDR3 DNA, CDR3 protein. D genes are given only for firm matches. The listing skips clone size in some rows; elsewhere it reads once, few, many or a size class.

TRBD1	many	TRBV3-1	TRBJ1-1	TGTGCCAGCAGCTCGACAGGGACGGACACTGAAGCTTTCTTT	CASSSTGTDTEAFF
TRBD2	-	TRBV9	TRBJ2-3	TGTGCCAGCAGCGGGCAGAGCGGGAGGGCCACAGATACGCAGTATTTT	CASSGQSGRATDTQYF
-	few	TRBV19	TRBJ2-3	TGTGCCAGTAGTACGACAGCCACCACAGATACGCAGTATTTT	CASSTTATTDTQYF
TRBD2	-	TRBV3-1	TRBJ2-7	TGTGCCAGCAGCCAGAAGAAGGGGGGGACTAGCTATACCTACGAGCAGTACTTC	CASSQKKGGTSYTYEQYF
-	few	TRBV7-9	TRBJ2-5	TGTGCCAGCAGCCAATACAGGGACCAAGAGACCCAGTACTTC	CASSQYRDQETQYF
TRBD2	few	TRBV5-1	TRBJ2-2	TGCGCCAGCAGCTTCGAGGGACTAAACACCGGGGAGCTGTTTTTT	CASSFEGLNTGELFF
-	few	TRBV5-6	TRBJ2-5	TGTGCCAGCAGCCCCTGGGGTGTAGGGGGAGGAAAAGAGACCCAGTACTTC	CASSPWGVGGGKETQYF
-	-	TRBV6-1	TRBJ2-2	TGTGCCAGCAGGGATTCGAACACCGGGGAGCTGTTTTTT	CASRDSNTGELFF
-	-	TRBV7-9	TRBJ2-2	TGTGCCAGCAGCTTATTGGGGATCGGGGAGCTGTTTTTT	CASSLLGIGELFF
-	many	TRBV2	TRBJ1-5	TGTGCCAGCAGTGGTAGGACCTATAGCAATCAGCCCCAGCATTTT	CASSGRTYSNQPQHF
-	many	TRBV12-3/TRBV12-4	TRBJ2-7	TGTGCCAGCAGTGACGGTTCCTACGAGCAGTACTTC	CASSDGSYEQYF
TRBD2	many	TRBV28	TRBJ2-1	TGTGCCAGCAGCCTAGTCTGGGTAGCGGGAATCGGCAATGAGCAGTTCTTC	CASSLVWVAGIGNEQFF
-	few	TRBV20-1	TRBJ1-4	TGCAGTGCCCCGGGACAAGGGCATGAAAAACTGTTTTTT	CSAPGQGHEKLFF
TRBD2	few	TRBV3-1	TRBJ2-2	TGTGCCAGCAGCCAAAAAGCGGGAGGGTACGGGGAGCTGTTTTTT	CASSQKAGGYGELFF
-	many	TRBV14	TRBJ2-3	TGTGCCAGCAGCCAAGAGTACATAAGGGATACGCAGTATTTT	CASSQEYIRDTQYF
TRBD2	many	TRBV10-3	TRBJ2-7	TGTGCCACGGGACTAGCGCCCTACGAGCAGTACTTC	CATGLAPYEQYF
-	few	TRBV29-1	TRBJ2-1	TGCAGCGTTGAAGGCCAGGGGAGTGAGCAGTTCTTC	CSVEGQGSEQFF
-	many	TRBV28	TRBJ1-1	TGTGCCAGCAGTTTATGGGACAGTGCAGGGTCTGAAGCTTTCTTT	CASSLWDSAGSEAFF